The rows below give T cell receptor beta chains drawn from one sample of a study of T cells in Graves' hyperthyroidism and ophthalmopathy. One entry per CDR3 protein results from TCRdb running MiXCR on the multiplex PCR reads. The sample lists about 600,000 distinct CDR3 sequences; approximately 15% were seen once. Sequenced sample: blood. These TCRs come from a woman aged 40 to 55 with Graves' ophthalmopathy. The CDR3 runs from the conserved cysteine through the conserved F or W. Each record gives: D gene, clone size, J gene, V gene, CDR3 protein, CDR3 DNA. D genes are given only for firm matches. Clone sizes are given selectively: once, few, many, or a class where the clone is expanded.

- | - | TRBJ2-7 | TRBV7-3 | CASSPKQGRYEQYF | TGTGCCAGCAGCCCCAAACAGGGAAGGTACGAGCAGTACTTC
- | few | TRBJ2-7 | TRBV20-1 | CSAIMRSSYEQYF | TGCAGTGCTATAATGAGGTCCTCCTACGAGCAGTACTTC
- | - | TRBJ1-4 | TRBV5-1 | CASRPGGRSNEKLFF | TGCGCCAGCAGACCAGGAGGGCGCAGTAATGAAAAACTGTTTTTT
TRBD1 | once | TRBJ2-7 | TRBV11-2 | CASSPGQDRLGEQYF | TGTGCCAGCAGCCCAGGACAGGACCGCTTGGGTGAGCAGTACTTC
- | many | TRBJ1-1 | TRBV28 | CASSLSGLRTEAFF | TGTGCCAGCAGTTTGTCAGGCCTGAGAACTGAAGCTTTCTTT
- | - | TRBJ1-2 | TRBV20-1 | CSASQQDYGYTF | TGCAGTGCTAGTCAACAGGATTATGGCTACACCTTC
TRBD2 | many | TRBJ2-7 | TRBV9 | CASSTGSGRSYEQYF | TGTGCCAGCAGCACAGGTAGCGGGAGATCCTACGAGCAGTACTTC
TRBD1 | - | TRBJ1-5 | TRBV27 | CASSLRSRGDQPQHF | TGTGCCAGCAGTTTGAGGAGCAGGGGGGATCAGCCCCAGCATTTT
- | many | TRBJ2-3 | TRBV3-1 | CASSQEGGTDTQYF | TGTGCCAGCAGCCAAGAAGGGGGCACAGATACGCAGTATTTT
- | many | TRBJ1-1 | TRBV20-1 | CSASKGLMNTEAFF | TGCAGTGCTAGTAAGGGCCTTATGAACACTGAAGCTTTCTTT
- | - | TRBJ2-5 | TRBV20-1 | CSARDIGTNHRETQYF | TGCAGTGCTAGAGATATAGGGACGAACCACCGAGAGACCCAGTACTTC
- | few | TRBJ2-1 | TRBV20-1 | CSAREPNRGLGSEQFF | TGCAGTGCTAGAGAGCCAAACAGAGGCCTGGGAAGTGAGCAGTTCTTC
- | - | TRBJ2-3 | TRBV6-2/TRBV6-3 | CASTLDSTSTDTQYF | TGTGCCAGCACTCTCGACAGTACAAGCACAGATACGCAGTATTTT
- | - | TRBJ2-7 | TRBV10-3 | CAISPGQVIYEQYF | TGTGCCATCAGCCCGGGACAAGTAATTTACGAGCAGTACTTC
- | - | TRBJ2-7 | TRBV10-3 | CAISPAGYEQYF | TGTGCCATCAGCCCCGCGGGCTACGAGCAGTACTTC
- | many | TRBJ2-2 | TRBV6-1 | CASSETWYRLAGELFF | TGTGCCAGCAGTGAAACTTGGTACAGGCTGGCCGGGGAGCTGTTTTTT
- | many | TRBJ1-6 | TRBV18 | CASSRTSSYNSPLHF | TGTGCCAGCTCACGGACGAGCTCCTATAATTCACCCCTCCACTTT
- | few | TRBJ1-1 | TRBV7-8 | CASSLEGTSRSNTEAFF | TGTGCCAGCAGCTTAGAAGGGACGTCACGTTCAAACACTGAAGCTTTCTTT
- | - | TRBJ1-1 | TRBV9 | CASNPGGVNTEAFF | TGTGCCAGCAACCCCGGAGGGGTAAATACTGAAGCTTTCTTT
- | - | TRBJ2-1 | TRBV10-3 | CAIGERVWEQFF | TGTGCCATCGGAGAACGGGTTTGGGAGCAGTTCTTC
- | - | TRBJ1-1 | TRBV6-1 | CASSSGQRVGVNTEAFF | TGTGCCAGCAGTTCCGGACAGAGGGTGGGAGTGAACACTGAAGCTTTCTTT
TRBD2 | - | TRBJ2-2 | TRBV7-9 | CASSTRGTSGRASVNTGELFF | TGTGCCAGCAGCACCCGCGGGACTAGCGGGAGGGCCTCCGTGAACACCGGGGAGCTGTTTTTT
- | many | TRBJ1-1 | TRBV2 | CASSEDLPTEAFF | TGTGCCAGCAGTGAGGACCTCCCCACTGAAGCTTTCTTT
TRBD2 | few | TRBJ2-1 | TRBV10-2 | CASILAGGRDEQFF | TGCGCCAGCATTCTAGCGGGAGGGCGTGATGAGCAGTTCTTC
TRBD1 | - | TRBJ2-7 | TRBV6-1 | CASSDRGASYEQYF | TGTGCCAGCAGCGACAGGGGGGCGTCGTACGAGCAGTACTTC
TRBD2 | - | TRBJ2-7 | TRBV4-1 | CASSQDGGSSYEQYF | TGCGCCAGCAGCCAAGATGGCGGGAGCTCCTACGAGCAGTACTTC
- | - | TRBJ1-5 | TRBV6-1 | CASTVFFGELVQPQHF | TGTGCCAGCACGGTGTTTTTCGGGGAGTTGGTTCAGCCCCAGCATTTT
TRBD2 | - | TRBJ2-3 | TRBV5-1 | CASSLVLAGGTTDTQYF | TGCGCCAGCAGCTTGGTACTAGCGGGAGGAACCACAGATACGCAGTATTTT
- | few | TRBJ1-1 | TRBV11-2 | CASSLNSRKGAPVNTEAFF | TGTGCCAGCAGCTTGAATAGCCGTAAAGGGGCACCAGTGAACACTGAAGCTTTCTTT
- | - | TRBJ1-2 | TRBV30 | CAWSVLQSYGYTF | TGTGCCTGGAGTGTCTTGCAGTCATATGGCTACACCTTC
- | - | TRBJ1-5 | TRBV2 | CASSGLGSSNQPQHF | TGTGCCAGCAGTGGGCTAGGGAGCAGCAATCAGCCCCAGCATTTT
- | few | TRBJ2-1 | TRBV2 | CASSEVGPRRNEQFF | TGTGCCAGCAGTGAAGTAGGTCCCCGCCGCAATGAGCAGTTCTTC
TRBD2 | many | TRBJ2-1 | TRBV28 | CASSWTSGIVGYNEQFF | TGTGCCAGCAGTTGGACTAGCGGGATAGTGGGCTACAATGAGCAGTTCTTC
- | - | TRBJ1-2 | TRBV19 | CASREQGIGGYTF | TGTGCCAGTAGGGAGCAGGGGATTGGTGGCTACACCTTC
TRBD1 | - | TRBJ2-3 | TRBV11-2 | CASSSGTGVADTQYF | TGTGCCAGCAGCTCAGGGACAGGAGTGGCAGATACGCAGTATTTT
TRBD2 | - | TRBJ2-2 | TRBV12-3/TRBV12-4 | CASRSGLLASGELFF | TGTGCCAGCAGGTCCGGACTACTAGCGTCTGGGGAGCTGTTTTTT
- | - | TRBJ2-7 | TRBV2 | CALGALRDEQYF | TGTGCCTTGGGAGCCCTCCGGGACGAGCAGTACTTC
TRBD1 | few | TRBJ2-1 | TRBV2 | CASTGTGSWDNEQFF | TGTGCCAGCACTGGGACAGGGTCTTGGGACAATGAGCAGTTCTTC
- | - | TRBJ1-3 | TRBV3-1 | CASRRTALENTIYF | TGTGCCAGCAGACGGACAGCCCTCGAAAACACCATATATTTT
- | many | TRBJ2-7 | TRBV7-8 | CASSLGDTLPREQYF | TGTGCCAGCAGCTTAGGAGATACCCTCCCTAGAGAGCAGTACTTC
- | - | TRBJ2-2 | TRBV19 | CASQQAGELFF | TGTGCCAGTCAACAGGCTGGGGAGCTGTTTTTT
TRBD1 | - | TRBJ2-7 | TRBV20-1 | CSARDILKTGGFDEQYF | TGCAGTGCTAGAGACATCCTCAAGACAGGGGGATTCGACGAGCAGTACTTC
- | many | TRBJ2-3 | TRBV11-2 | CASSLAVEVDTQYF | TGTGCCAGCAGCTTAGCGGTAGAAGTGGATACGCAGTATTTT
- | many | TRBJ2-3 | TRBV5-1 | CASSLGLDLSTDTQYF | TGCGCCAGCAGCTTGGGTTTGGATCTTAGCACAGATACGCAGTATTTT
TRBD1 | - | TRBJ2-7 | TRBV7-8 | CASTRDRGNYEQYF | TGTGCCAGCACGAGGGACAGGGGGAACTACGAGCAGTACTTC
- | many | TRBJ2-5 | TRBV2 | CASSPYDRTAGETQYF | TGTGCCAGCAGTCCGTACGACCGGACAGCGGGAGAGACCCAGTACTTC
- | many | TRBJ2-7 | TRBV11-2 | CASSFSVPRREQYF | TGTGCCAGCAGCTTCTCGGTCCCCCGGCGCGAGCAGTACTTC
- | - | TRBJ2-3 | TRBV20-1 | CSARDYRGSTDTQYF | TGCAGTGCTAGAGATTACCGGGGGAGCACAGATACGCAGTATTTT
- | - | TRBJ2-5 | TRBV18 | CASSPPPGLETQYF | TGTGCCAGCTCACCACCGCCAGGCTTAGAGACCCAGTACTTC
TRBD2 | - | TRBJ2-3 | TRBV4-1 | CASSQVEWTSGTDTQYF | TGCGCCAGCAGCCAAGTGGAGTGGACTAGCGGGACAGATACGCAGTATTTT
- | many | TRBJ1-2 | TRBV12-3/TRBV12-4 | CASSLGAGTAGYTF | TGTGCCAGCAGTTTGGGGGCGGGTACGGCTGGCTACACCTTC
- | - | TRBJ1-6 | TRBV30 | CAWSVGWQGNSPLHF | TGTGCCTGGAGTGTAGGGTGGCAGGGAAATTCACCCCTCCACTTT